The present T cell receptor (beta chain) was sequenced within a study of graft-versus-host responses after intestinal transplantation. Repertoires were generated with immunoSEQ multiplex PCR, while TCRdb's copy carries only in-frame clones and drops some. The repertoire holds around 99,000 clones, with roughly 90% as singletons. As to this clone: Its antigen is not identified.

Notes on the study in general: The study found high graft-versus-host to host-versus-graft clonal ratios in allografts of patients with graft-donor T cell macrochimerism. Among recipient marrow samples, GvH clones were found; some appeared first in ileum or blood. Peak circulating GvH clone levels were associated with early post-transplant HvG declines.

The V end lost 0 bases, the J end lost 4 bases, and 9 bases lay between the germline ends. The germline V gene encodes CDR1 SGHAT and CDR2 FQNNGV. This CDR3 contains 14 residues. The chain recombines TRBV11-2 with TRBJ1-2, with D unclear. This sequence was found in a human donor who was the organ donor for an intestinal transplant. The material was unstimulated CD4+ T cells sorted from spleen or lymph node cells, obtained before transplant. CDR3 sequence (DNA): TGTGCCAGCAGCTTAGATTCCCGCAGCTATGGCTACACCTTC. Translated: CASSLDSRSYGYTF.